This T cell receptor beta chain was retrieved from a study of blood T cell repertoires in COVID-19. TCRdb's table, derived via immunoSEQ multiplex PCR, lists solely in-frame clones and lacks some. Here the sample spans fewer than 200,000 clones, around 83% being singletons. The V end lost 0 bases, the J end lost 3 bases, and 6 bases lay between the germline ends. This CDR3 is built from 13 residues. Germline CDR1 WNHNN, CDR2 SYGVQD (reference sequence). Regarding this clone: Other DNA sequences in this sample translate to the same CDR3.

Sequenced: peripheral blood. The sequence was collected from a human donor in a cohort sampled during active COVID-19. The V call is TRBV10-1, the J call TRBJ2-7; unclear D gene. This chain's CDR3 is CASSESPGYEQYF. The CDR3 DNA is TGCGCCAGCAGTGAGTCCCCGGGCTACGAGCAGTACTTC.